This T cell receptor (beta chain) was obtained from a study of CD8 T cells in Susac syndrome. CDR3 length equals 14 residues. Trimming pared 5 bases from V and 10 bases from J, leaving 18 bases between. It was with random hexamers that about 0.45 to 1 ug RNA was reverse transcribed. Each CDR3 protein gets one entry after TCRdb re-called the immunoSEQ multiplex PCR reads with MiXCR. Among roughly 190,000 distinct CDR3 sequences listed, approximately 96% were seen once. The material sequenced was CD4+ T cells from PBMCs. The receptor was derived from a human donor with Susac syndrome. The chain recombines TRBV12-3 or TRBV12-4 with TRBJ2-1; D is tentatively TRBD1 or TRBD2 (6 bases each). CDR3 residues: CASSPSGGLTEQFF. The CDR3, as DNA: TGTGCCAGCAGTCCTTCTGGGGGGCTGACGGAGCAGTTCTTC.